This entry features one TCR beta chain sequence. The germline gives CDR1 SGHTA, CDR2 FQGTGA. The CDR3 is 14 amino acids. The germline V and J ends were trimmed by 6 bases and 3 bases, with 9 bases remaining between them. The data stem from a study of cytomegalovirus exposure and HLA in healthy donors. PCR used 60 Vbeta primers and 13 Jbeta primers. Data came from immunoSEQ multiplex PCR; TCRdb stores just in-frame clones and leaves some out. Here the sample spans about 140,000 clones, about four fifths being singletons. V usage is TRBV7-3 and J usage is TRBJ1-6; D may be TRBD1 (5 bases). Sample: PBMCs. The source of this sequence is a man aged 40-50 years in good health and CMV-seropositive. The CDR3 sequence is CASSQGFYNSPLHF. CDR3 nucleotides: TGTGCCAGCAGTCAGGGATTCTATAATTCACCCCTCCACTTT.